This T cell receptor (beta chain) was recorded in a study of molecular identifiers for immune sequencing clone quantification. CDR3 length: 13 amino acids. The V end was cut by 2 bases, the J end by 3 bases, with 5 bases between. Looked up from germline, CDR1 is MNHEY and CDR2 is SMNVEV (reference sequence). There are many counts of this clonotype. TCRdb reprocessed the PCR reads via MiXCR and lists one record per CDR3 protein. The sample carries around 20,000 distinct CDR3 sequences, under 20% recorded once. The chain uses TRBV27 and TRBJ1-5, with no clear D. Sequencing input: naive CD8+ T cells from blood, with Jurkat cell RNA spiked in. Sample subset: FACS-sorted CD8+CD4-CCR7+CD45RA+ naive T cells. This clonotype was sampled from a human donor in good health. Some libraries in this study had Jurkat cell RNA spiked in. CDR3: CASSLTLNQPQHF. In nucleotides, the CDR3 is TGTGCCAGCAGTTTAACCCTCAATCAGCCCCAGCATTTT.